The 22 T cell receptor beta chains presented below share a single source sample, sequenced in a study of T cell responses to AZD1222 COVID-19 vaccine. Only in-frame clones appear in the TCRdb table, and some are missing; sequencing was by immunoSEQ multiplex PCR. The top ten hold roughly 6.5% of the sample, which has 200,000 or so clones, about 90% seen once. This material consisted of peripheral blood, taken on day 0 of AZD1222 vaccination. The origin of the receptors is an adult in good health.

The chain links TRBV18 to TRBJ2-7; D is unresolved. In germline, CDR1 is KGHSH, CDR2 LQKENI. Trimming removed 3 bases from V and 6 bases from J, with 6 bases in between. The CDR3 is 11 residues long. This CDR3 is CASSPNSEQYF. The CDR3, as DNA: TGTGCCAGCTCACCCAATTCCGAGCAGTACTTC.

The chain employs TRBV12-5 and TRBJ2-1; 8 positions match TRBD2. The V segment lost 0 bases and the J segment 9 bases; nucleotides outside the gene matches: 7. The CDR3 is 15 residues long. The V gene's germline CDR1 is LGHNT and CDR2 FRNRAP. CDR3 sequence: CASGLVRSGRGEQFF. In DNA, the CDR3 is TGTGCTAGTGGTTTGGTACGTTCCGGGAGGGGTGAGCAGTTCTTC. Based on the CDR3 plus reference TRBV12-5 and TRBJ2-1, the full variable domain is DARVTQTPRHKVTEMGQEVTMRCQPILGHNTVFWYRQTMMQGLELLAYFRNRAPLDDSGMPKDRFSAEMPDATLATLKIQPSEPRDSAVYFCASGLVRSGRGEQFFGPGTRLTVL.

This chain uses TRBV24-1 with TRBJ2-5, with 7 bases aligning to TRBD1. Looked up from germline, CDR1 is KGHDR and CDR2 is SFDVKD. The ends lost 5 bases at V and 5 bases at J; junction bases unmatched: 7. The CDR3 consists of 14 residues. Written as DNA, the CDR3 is TGTGCCACCAGTGGAGGGGGCCCTCGGGAGACCCAGTACTTC. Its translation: CATSGGGPRETQYF.

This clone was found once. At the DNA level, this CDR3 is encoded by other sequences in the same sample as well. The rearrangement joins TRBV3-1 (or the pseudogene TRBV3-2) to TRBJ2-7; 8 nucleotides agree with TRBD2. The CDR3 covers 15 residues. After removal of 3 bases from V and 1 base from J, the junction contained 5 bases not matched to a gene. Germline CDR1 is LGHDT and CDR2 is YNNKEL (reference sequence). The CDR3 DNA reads TGTGCCAGCAGCCAGGGGTTAGCGGGATCCTACGAGCAGTACTTC. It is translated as CASSQGLAGSYEQYF.

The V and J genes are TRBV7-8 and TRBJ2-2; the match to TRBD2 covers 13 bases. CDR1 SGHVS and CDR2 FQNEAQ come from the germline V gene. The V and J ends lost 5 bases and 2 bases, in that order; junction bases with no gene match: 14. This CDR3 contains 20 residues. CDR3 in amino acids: CASSPHGLAGAAFNTGELFF. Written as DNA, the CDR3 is TGTGCCAGCAGCCCCCATGGACTAGCGGGAGCCGCCTTTAACACCGGGGAGCTGTTTTTT. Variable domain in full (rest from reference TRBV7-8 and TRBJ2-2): GAGVSQSPRYKVAKRGQDVALRCDPISGHVSLFWYQQALGQGPEFLTYFQNEAQLDKSGLPSDRFFAERPEGSVSTLKIQRTQQEDSAVYLCASSPHGLAGAAFNTGELFFGEGSRLTVL.

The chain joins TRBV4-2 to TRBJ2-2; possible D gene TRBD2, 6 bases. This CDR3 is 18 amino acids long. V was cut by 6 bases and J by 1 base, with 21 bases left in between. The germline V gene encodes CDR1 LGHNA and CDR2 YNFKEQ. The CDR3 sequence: CASSPLPTGVLNTGELFF. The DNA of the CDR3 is TGTGCCAGCAGTCCCTTACCGACGGGAGTATTGAACACCGGGGAGCTGTTTTTT.

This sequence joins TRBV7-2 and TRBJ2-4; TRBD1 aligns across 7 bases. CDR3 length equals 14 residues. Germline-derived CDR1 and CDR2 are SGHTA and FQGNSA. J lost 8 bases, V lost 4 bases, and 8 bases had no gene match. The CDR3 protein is CASSSLTGKDIQYF. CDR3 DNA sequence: TGTGCCAGCAGCTCATTGACAGGGAAGGACATTCAGTACTTC.

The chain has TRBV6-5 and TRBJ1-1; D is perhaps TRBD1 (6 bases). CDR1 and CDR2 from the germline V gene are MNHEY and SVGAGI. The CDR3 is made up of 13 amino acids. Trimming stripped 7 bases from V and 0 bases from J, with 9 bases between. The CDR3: CASTWTVNTEAFF. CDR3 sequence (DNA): TGTGCCAGCACCTGGACAGTGAACACTGAAGCTTTCTTT.

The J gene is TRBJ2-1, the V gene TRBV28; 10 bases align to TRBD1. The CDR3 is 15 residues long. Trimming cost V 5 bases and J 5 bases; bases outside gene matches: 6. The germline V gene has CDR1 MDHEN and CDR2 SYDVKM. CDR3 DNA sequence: TGTGCCAGCAGTCTGGACAGGGGGAGAAACAATGAGCAGTTCTTC. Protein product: CASSLDRGRNNEQFF.

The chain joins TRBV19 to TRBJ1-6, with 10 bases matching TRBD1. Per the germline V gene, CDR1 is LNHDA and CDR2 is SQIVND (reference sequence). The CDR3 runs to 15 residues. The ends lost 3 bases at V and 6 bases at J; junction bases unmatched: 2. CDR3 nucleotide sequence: TGTGCCAGTAGTATGACAGGGGGCAGTAATTCACCCCTCCACTTT. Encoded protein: CASSMTGGSNSPLHF.

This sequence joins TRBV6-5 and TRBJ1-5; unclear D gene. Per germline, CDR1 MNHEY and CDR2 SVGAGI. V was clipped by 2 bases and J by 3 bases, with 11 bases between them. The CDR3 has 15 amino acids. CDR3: CASSYGRVNNQPQHF. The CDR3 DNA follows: TGTGCCAGCAGTTACGGGCGAGTGAACAATCAGCCCCAGCATTTT.

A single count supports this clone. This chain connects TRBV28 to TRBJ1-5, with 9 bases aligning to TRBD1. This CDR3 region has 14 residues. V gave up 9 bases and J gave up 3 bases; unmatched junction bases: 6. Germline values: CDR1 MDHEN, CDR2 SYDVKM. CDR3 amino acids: CASTGTGLNQPQHF. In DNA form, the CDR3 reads TGTGCCAGTACCGGGACAGGGCTCAATCAGCCCCAGCATTTT.

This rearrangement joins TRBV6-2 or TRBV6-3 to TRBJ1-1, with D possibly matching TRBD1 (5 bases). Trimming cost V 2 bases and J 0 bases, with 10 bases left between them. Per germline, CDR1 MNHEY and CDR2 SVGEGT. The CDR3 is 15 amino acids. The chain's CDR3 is CASSYRDGMNTEAFF. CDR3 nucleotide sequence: TGTGCCAGCAGTTACCGGGACGGAATGAACACTGAAGCTTTCTTT.

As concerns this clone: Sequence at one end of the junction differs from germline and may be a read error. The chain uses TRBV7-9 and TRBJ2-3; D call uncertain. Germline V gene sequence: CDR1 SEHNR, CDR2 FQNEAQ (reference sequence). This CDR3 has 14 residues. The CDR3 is CASILGSSTDTQYF. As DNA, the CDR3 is TGTGCCAGCATCTTAGGATCTAGCACAGATACGCAGTATTTT.

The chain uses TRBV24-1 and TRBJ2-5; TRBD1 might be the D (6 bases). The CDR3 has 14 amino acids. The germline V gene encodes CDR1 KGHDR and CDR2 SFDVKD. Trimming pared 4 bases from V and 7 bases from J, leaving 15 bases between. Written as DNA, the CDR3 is TGTGCCACCAGTGAGGGGCAGGGGATCGGGACCCAGTACTTC. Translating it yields CATSEGQGIGTQYF.

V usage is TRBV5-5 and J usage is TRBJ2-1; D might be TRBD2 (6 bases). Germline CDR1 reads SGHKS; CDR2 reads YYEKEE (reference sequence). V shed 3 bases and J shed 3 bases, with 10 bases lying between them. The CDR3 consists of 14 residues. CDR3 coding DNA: TGTGCCAGCAGCTCGGACTACCTCTACAATGAGCAGTTCTTC. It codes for CASSSDYLYNEQFF.

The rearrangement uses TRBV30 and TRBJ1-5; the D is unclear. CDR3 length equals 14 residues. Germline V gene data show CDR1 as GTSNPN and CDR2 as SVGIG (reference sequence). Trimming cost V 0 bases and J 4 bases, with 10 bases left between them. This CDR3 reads CAWSVRRTNQPQHF. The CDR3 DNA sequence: TGTGCCTGGAGTGTACGTCGGACGAATCAGCCCCAGCATTTT.

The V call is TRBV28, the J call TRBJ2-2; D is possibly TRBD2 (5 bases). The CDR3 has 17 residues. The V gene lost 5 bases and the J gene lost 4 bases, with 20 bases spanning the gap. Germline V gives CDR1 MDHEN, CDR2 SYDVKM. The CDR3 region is CASSPPRGQRGTGELFF. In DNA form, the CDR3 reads TGTGCCAGCAGTCCCCCTCGCGGGCAACGGGGCACCGGGGAGCTGTTTTTT. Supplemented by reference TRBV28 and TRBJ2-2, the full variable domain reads DVKVTQSSRYLVKRTGEKVFLECVQDMDHENMFWYRQDPGLGLRLIYFSYDVKMKEKGDIPEGYSVSREKKERFSLILESASTNQTSMYLCASSPPRGQRGTGELFFGEGSRLTVL.

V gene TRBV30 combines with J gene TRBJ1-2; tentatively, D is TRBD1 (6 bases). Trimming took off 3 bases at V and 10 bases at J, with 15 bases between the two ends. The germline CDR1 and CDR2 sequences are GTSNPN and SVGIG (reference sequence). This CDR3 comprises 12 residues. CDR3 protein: CAWSLLRGFYTF. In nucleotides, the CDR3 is TGTGCCTGGAGCCTACTCAGGGGTTTCTACACCTTC.

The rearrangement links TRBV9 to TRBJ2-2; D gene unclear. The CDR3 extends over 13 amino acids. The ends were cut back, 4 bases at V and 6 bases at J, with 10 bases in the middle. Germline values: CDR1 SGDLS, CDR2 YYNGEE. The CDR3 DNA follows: TGTGCCAGCAGCCCACGCACTTCCGGGGAGCTGTTTTTT. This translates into CASSPRTSGELFF. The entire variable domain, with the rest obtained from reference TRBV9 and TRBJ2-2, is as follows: DSGVTQTPKHLITATGQRVTLRCSPRSGDLSVYWYQQSLDQGLQFLIQYYNGEERAKGNILERFSAQQFPDLHSELNLSSLELGDSALYFCASSPRTSGELFFGEGSRLTVL.

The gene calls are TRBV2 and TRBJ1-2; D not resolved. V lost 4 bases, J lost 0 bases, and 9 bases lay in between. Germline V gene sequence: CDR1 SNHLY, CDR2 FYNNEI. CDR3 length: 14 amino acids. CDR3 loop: CASSVLRANYGYTF. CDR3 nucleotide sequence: TGTGCCAGCAGTGTCCTTAGGGCTAACTATGGCTACACCTTC.

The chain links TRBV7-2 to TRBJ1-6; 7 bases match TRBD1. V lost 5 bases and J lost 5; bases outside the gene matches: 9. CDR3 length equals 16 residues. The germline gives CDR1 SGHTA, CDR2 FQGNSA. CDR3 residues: CASSPQGSFNNSPLHF. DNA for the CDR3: TGTGCCAGCAGCCCACAGGGGTCTTTCAATAATTCACCCCTCCACTTT.